One and the same sample provided the 15 T cell receptor beta chains below, sequenced in a study of low-dose radiotherapy and immunotherapy resistance in tumors. Alpha- and beta-chain coverage of first-strand cDNA came from TRAV- and TRBV-specific primers. With a V-primer adapter and a constant-region primer, TCRs were amplified for 20 PCR cycles. TCRdb recomputed calls from the reads with MiXCR, one row per CDR3 protein. The data show about 16,000 distinct CDR3 sequences, roughly 70% seen once. These TCRs come from a human donor with advanced metastatic prostate, ovarian, gallbladder or colorectal cancer (not recorded which). This table probably holds off-target reads from a library built for another chain.

The chain recombines TRBV14 with TRBJ2-1, with 8 bases that match TRBD2. Trimming cost V 6 bases and J 10 bases; bases outside gene matches: 11. This CDR3 region has 14 residues. Looked up from germline, CDR1 is SGHDN and CDR2 is FVKESK. The CDR3 region is CASRPGLGFTEQFF. The CDR3 DNA reads TGTGCCAGCAGGCCGGGACTAGGGTTCACCGAGCAGTTCTTC.

This clonotype turned up a few times. The CDR3 is CAVLDTTNYGYTF. In DNA form, the CDR3 reads TGTGCGGTTCTGGACACAACTAACTATGGCTACACCTTC. This sequence joins TRBV19 and TRBJ1-2; a possible D gene is TRBD1 (5 bases). The length of the CDR3 is 13 residues. The V gene's germline CDR1 is LNHDA and CDR2 SQIVND (reference sequence).

The rearrangement uses TRBV13 and TRBJ1-5, with D possibly being TRBD1 (6 bases). V lost 0 bases and J lost 5, with 14 bases in between. The CDR3 has 16 amino acids. CDR1 is PRHDT, CDR2 FYEKMQ, per germline (reference sequence). The CDR3 coding sequence is TGTGCCAGCAGCTTAGGCCCCAGGGGAAGGGATCAGCCCCAGCATTTT. Encoded protein: CASSLGPRGRDQPQHF.

The chain is built from TRBV5-1 and TRBJ2-1; 13 bases agree with TRBD2. The CDR3 sequence is 15 residues long. The trim removed 0 bases at V and 10 bases at J, leaving 4 bases unmatched. CDR1 and CDR2 from the germline V gene are SGHRS and YFSETQ. DNA for the CDR3: TGCGCCAGCAGCTTGGAGGGGACTAGCGGGACCGAGCAGTTCTTC. Translation: CASSLEGTSGTEQFF.

This clonotype was recorded a few times. The chain is built from TRBV2 and TRBJ1-5; tentatively, D is TRBD1 (5 bases). The germline CDR1 and CDR2 sequences are SNHLY and FYNNEI. V lost 4 bases and J 7 bases, leaving 8 bases between the germline ends. The CDR3 has 12 residues. The CDR3 region is CASSGGDQPQHF. CDR3 nucleotides: TGTGCCAGCAGTGGCGGGGACCAGCCCCAGCATTTT.

This chain connects TRBV9 to TRBJ1-6, with D unclear. Between the trimmed V and J ends, which lost 0 bases and 3 bases, there was a span of 10 bases. Germline CDR1 and CDR2: SGDLS and YYNGEE. The CDR3 is 16 residues long. Written as DNA, the CDR3 is TGTGCCAGCAGCGTAGCTCCAGAAATCTATAATTCACCCCTCCACTTT. Encoded protein: CASSVAPEIYNSPLHF.

Points on this clonotype: This sequence may be a read error, since a much larger clone differs from it by one base. The chain has TRBV27 and TRBJ2-2, with 8 positions matching TRBD2. From germline, CDR1 is MNHEY and CDR2 SMNVEV (reference sequence). Trimming at V came to 5 bases and at J to 7 bases, leaving 6 bases not matched to a gene. CDR3 length equals 14 residues. The CDR3 protein is CASSLIAGLGELFF. The DNA for the CDR3 is TGTGCCAGCAGTCTGATAGCGGGACTCGGGGAGCTGTTTTTT.

The chain is built from TRBV28 and TRBJ1-2; TRBD1 aligns across 8 bases. The trim removed 8 bases at V and 8 bases at J, leaving 10 bases unmatched. The CDR3 loop spans 13 amino acids. The germline V gene encodes CDR1 MDHEN and CDR2 SYDVKM. CDR3 in amino acids: CASGTDRGYGYTF. Here the CDR3 DNA reads TGTGCCAGCGGGACTGACAGGGGATACGGCTACACCTTC.

This chain links TRBV29-1 with TRBJ2-5; 7 bases are shared with TRBD1. The CDR3 length is 11 residues. The germline V gene has CDR1 SQVTM and CDR2 ANQGSEA. V lost 6 bases to trimming and J lost 2 bases; unmatched junction nucleotides: 0. DNA of the CDR3: TGCAGCGTGGGACAGCAAGAGACCCAGTACTTC. Translation gives CSVGQQETQYF.

As for this clonotype: A read error may account for a junction end that differs from germline. The rearrangement joins TRBV5-1 to TRBJ2-6, with a weak D call TRBD1 (6 bases). There are 18 residues in the CDR3. The germline gives CDR1 SGHRS, CDR2 YFSETQ. CDR3 bases: TGCGCCAGCAGATTGGCCCTTAGCAGGGGCTCCGGGGCCAACGTCCTGACTTTC. The encoded protein is CASRLALSRGSGANVLTF. Supplemented by reference TRBV5-1 and TRBJ2-6, the full variable domain reads KAGVTQTPRYLIKTRGQQVTLSCSPISGHRSVSWYQQTPGQGLQFLFEYFSETQRNKGNFPGRFSGRQFSNSRSEMNVSTLELGDSALYLCASRLALSRGSGANVLTFGAGSRLTVL.

The sample holds a few counts of this clonotype. The rearrangement uses TRBV20-1 and TRBJ2-5; no clear D. The CDR3 length is 12 residues. V lost 3 bases and J 2 bases, leaving 7 bases between the germline ends. Germline assignment: CDR1 DFQATT and CDR2 SNEGSKA (reference sequence). CDR3 coding DNA: TGCAGTGCTAGCACGGAGCAAGAGACCCAGTACTTC. Translated: CSASTEQETQYF.

The chain recombines TRBV28 with TRBJ2-7; D gene ambiguous. The CDR3 covers 14 residues. V was clipped by 2 bases and J by 12 bases, with 20 bases between them. In germline, CDR1 is MDHEN, CDR2 SYDVKM. This CDR3 is CASSLGEKASHPYF. As DNA, the CDR3 is TGTGCCAGCAGTTTAGGGGAAAAGGCCAGTCATCCGTACTTC.

The chain employs TRBV5-1 and TRBJ2-3, with D perhaps matching TRBD2 (5 bases). Per the germline V gene, CDR1 is SGHRS and CDR2 is YFSETQ. V was cut by 4 bases and J by 0 bases, with 18 bases left in between. The CDR3 contains 17 residues. The CDR3 sequence: CASSAGVATTSTDTQYF. The CDR3 nucleotides read TGCGCCAGCAGCGCGGGTGTAGCGACGACTAGCACAGATACGCAGTATTTT. Full variable domain (remainder filled in from reference TRBV5-1 and TRBJ2-3): KAGVTQTPRYLIKTRGQQVTLSCSPISGHRSVSWYQQTPGQGLQFLFEYFSETQRNKGNFPGRFSGRQFSNSRSEMNVSTLELGDSALYLCASSAGVATTSTDTQYFGPGTRLTVL.

This chain links TRBV6-8 with TRBJ1-2; 9 nucleotides line up with TRBD1. The CDR3 runs to 14 residues. V was clipped by 6 bases and J by 7 bases; unmatched bases: 9. The germline V gene encodes CDR1 MNHGY and CDR2 SAAAGT. The CDR3 DNA follows: TGTGCCAGCAGGGGTTTAACAGGGGGCCTTGGCTACACCTTC. Protein sequence: CASRGLTGGLGYTF.

The CDR3 DNA reads TGCAGTGGAAAACTAGCGGGAGAAACCGGGGAGCTGTTTTTT. It specifies CSGKLAGETGELFF. The chain employs TRBV20-1 and TRBJ2-2, with TRBD2 matching over 11 bases. Germline loops: CDR1 DFQATT, CDR2 SNEGSKA (reference sequence). Trimming removed 7 bases from V and 5 bases from J; junction bases left unmatched: 6. This CDR3 spans 14 amino acids.